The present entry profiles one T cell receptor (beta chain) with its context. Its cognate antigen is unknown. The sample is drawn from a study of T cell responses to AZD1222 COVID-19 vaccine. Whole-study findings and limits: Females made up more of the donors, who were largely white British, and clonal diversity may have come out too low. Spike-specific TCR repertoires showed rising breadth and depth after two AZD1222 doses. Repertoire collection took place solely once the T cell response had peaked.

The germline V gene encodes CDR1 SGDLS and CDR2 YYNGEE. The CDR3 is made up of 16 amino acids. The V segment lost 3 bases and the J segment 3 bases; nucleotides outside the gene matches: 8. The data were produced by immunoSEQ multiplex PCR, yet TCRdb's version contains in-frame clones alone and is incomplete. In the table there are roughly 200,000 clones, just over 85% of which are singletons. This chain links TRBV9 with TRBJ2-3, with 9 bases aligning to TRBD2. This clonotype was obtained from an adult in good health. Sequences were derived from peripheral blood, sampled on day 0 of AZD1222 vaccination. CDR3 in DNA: TGTGCCAGCAGCGGTAGCGGGGGAGTTAGTACAGATACGCAGTATTTT. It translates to CASSGSGGVSTDTQYF.